A single sample gave rise to the 20 T cell receptor beta chains below, sequenced in a study of identical twins. MiXCR, run by TCRdb on the 5' RACE reads, gives a single entry per CDR3 protein. The table includes about 690,000 distinct CDR3 sequences, 5.5% to 7.5% detected once. Source material: naive T cells sorted from blood. Receptors were obtained from a man aged 18 to 30 in good health.

This clonotype occurred many times. J is TRBJ2-7 and V is TRBV10-3; D unclear. The CDR3 totals 13 residues. Trimming took 4 bases from V and 0 from J, leaving 7 bases between them. Germline assignment: CDR1 ENHRY and CDR2 SYGVKD. The CDR3 is CAISVGDSYEQYV. The CDR3 DNA sequence: TGTGCCATCAGTGTGGGCGACTCCTACGAGCAGTACGTC.

This clonotype has ten or more counts. V gene TRBV27 combines with J gene TRBJ1-1; 7 bases fit TRBD1. This CDR3 is built from 14 residues. The V gene's germline CDR1 is MNHEY and CDR2 SMNVEV (reference sequence). V trimming: 2 bases; J trimming: 0 bases; junction bases outside the gene matches: 0. The CDR3 sequence: CASSLTGVNTEAFF. For the CDR3, the DNA is TGTGCCAGCAGTTTAACAGGGGTGAACACTGAAGCTTTCTTT.

This clonotype has a handful of counts. The chain uses TRBV6-1 and TRBJ2-7; tentative D call: TRBD1 (5 bases). Germline V gene lookup returns CDR1 MNHNS and CDR2 SASEGT. Trimming pared 6 bases from V and 4 bases from J, leaving 19 bases between. The CDR3 runs 15 residues. CDR3 amino acids: CASSPRALTAYEQYF. The CDR3 bases are TGTGCCAGCAGCCCCAGGGCCCTTACCGCTTACGAGCAGTACTTC.

V gene TRBV24-1 combines with J gene TRBJ2-5, with a possible D match to TRBD2 (6 bases). Germline CDR1 KGHDR, CDR2 SFDVKD. The V end was cut by 9 bases, the J end by 5 bases, with 15 bases between. The CDR3 has 13 residues. CDR3: CATRGGGRETQYF. CDR3 DNA: TGTGCCACCCGTGGCGGAGGGCGGGAGACCCAGTACTTC.

This clonotype has only a few counts. The chain uses TRBV20-1 and TRBJ2-3; D unresolved. V lost 3 bases and J lost 4, with 5 bases in between. Germline V gene sequence: CDR1 DFQATT, CDR2 SNEGSKA (reference sequence). The CDR3 spans 11 residues. CDR3 region: CSASESDTQYF. As DNA, the CDR3 is TGCAGTGCTAGTGAATCAGATACGCAGTATTTT.

The rearrangement joins TRBV11-2 to TRBJ1-3; D gene unclear. Trimming pared 0 bases from V and 4 bases from J, leaving 10 bases between. Germline assignment: CDR1 SGHAT and CDR2 FQNNGV. The CDR3 is made up of 15 amino acids. The CDR3 spells CASSLEEQWGNTIYF. The CDR3, as DNA: TGTGCCAGCAGCTTAGAGGAACAGTGGGGAAACACCATATATTTT. Full variable domain (missing parts from reference TRBV11-2 and TRBJ1-3): EAGVAQSPRYKIIEKRQSVAFWCNPISGHATLYWYQQILGQGPKLLIQFQNNGVVDDSQLPKDRFSAERLKGVDSTLKIQPAKLEDSAVYLCASSLEEQWGNTIYFGEGSWLTVV.

The CDR3 bases are TGTGCCAGCAGCGTAGGGGACTCGACGAATGAGCAGTTCTTC. As protein: CASSVGDSTNEQFF. This chain joins TRBV9 and TRBJ2-1; D is possibly TRBD2 (6 bases). The ends were cut back, 0 bases at V and 7 bases at J, with 11 bases in the middle. There are 14 residues in the CDR3. The germline V gene encodes CDR1 SGDLS and CDR2 YYNGEE.

In its sample, this clonotype was seen many times. This chain links TRBV12-3 or TRBV12-4 with TRBJ2-7; D remains unclear. This CDR3 is 13 amino acids long. V lost 2 bases to trimming and J lost 5 bases, with 10 bases between them. The CDR3 loop reads CASSLSPANEQYF. The DNA of the CDR3 is TGTGCCAGCAGTTTATCCCCGGCGAACGAGCAGTACTTC.

Many counts were recorded for this clonotype. The chain carries TRBV29-1 and TRBJ1-5; D may be TRBD1 (5 bases). Deletions cut 6 bases from V and 1 base from J, with 10 bases between. Germline V gene lookup returns CDR1 SQVTM and CDR2 ANQGSEA. The length of the CDR3 is 13 residues. The CDR3 DNA reads as TGCAGCGTAGTGACAGAAAGCAATCAGCCCCAGCATTTT. Translating gives CSVVTESNQPQHF.

The sample holds a few counts of this clonotype. The rearrangement links TRBV4-1 to TRBJ2-1; 9 nucleotides match TRBD2. CDR1 is MGHRA and CDR2 is YSYEKL in the germline V gene. The CDR3 has 16 amino acids. Losses at the gene ends were 5 bases for V and 3 bases for J; bases not matched to a gene: 8. CDR3 sequence (DNA): TGCGCCAGCAGCACCGATAGCGGGAGAATCTACAATGAGCAGTTCTTC. Amino acids: CASSTDSGRIYNEQFF.

This clonotype was observed a few times. The chain employs TRBV2 and TRBJ2-1; TRBD1 aligns across 9 bases. V lost 5 bases, J lost 9 bases, and 8 bases stayed unmatched. The CDR3 runs 14 residues. Germline CDR1 and CDR2: SNHLY and FYNNEI. The CDR3 is CASSRGTGSSEQFF. The DNA for the CDR3 is TGTGCCAGCAGTCGAGGGACAGGGTCAAGTGAGCAGTTCTTC.

A few counts support this clonotype. The chain recombines TRBV6-2 or TRBV6-3 with TRBJ2-1; perhaps TRBD2 as D (5 bases). Germline-derived CDR1 and CDR2 are MNHEY and SVGEGT. The CDR3 has 11 amino acids. Trimming removed 8 bases at V and 9 bases at J, with 11 bases between. Here the CDR3 DNA reads TGTGCCAGCGATAGCGCGGGTGAGCAGTTCTTC. Protein product: CASDSAGEQFF.

This clonotype was observed at least ten times. The chain carries TRBV7-9 and TRBJ2-5; D is tentatively TRBD1 or TRBD2 (5 bases each). The CDR3 has 14 amino acids. Germline V lookup: CDR1 SEHNR, CDR2 FQNEAQ (reference sequence). Trimming removed 11 bases from V and 1 base from J, with 17 bases in between. In DNA form, the CDR3 reads TGTGCCGCGGTCACGGGACGGACCCAAGAGACCCAGTACTTC. This encodes CAAVTGRTQETQYF.

This clonotype has at least ten counts. V usage is TRBV6-5 and J usage is TRBJ1-1, with D maybe TRBD1 (5 bases). Per germline, CDR1 MNHEY and CDR2 SVGAGI. The CDR3 totals 12 residues. The ends were cut back, 6 bases at V and 6 bases at J, with 11 bases in the middle. CDR3 region: CASSRLGAEAFF. CDR3 nucleotide sequence: TGTGCCAGCAGCCGACTGGGGGCTGAAGCTTTCTTT.

The rearrangement uses TRBV21-1 and TRBJ2-7. TRBV21-1 is a known pseudogene. The length of the CDR3 is 15 residues. CDR3 nucleotides: TGTGCCAGCAGCAAAGCGCTTTCAGGTCCCCACGAGCAGTACTTC. Amino acid sequence: CASSKALSGPHEQYF.

The chain combines TRBV7-9 with TRBJ2-7; D might be TRBD1 or TRBD2, each matching 7 bases. Germline-derived CDR1 and CDR2 are SEHNR and FQNEAQ (reference sequence). The CDR3 runs to 15 residues. V gave up 1 base and J gave up 3 bases, with 13 bases separating them. CDR3 residues: CASSLEGGGGYEQYV. The CDR3 bases are TGTGCCAGCAGCTTAGAGGGAGGGGGCGGCTACGAGCAGTACGTC.

This clonotype was detected only a few times. The genes are TRBV18 and TRBJ2-5; tentatively, D is TRBD1 or TRBD2 (6 bases each). Germline values: CDR1 KGHSH, CDR2 LQKENI. This CDR3 spans 15 amino acids. With 2 bases removed from V and 3 bases from J, the gap between germline ends came to 13 bases. CDR3 sequence: CASSPAGTPKETQYF. The CDR3 coding sequence is TGTGCCAGCTCACCAGCGGGGACACCCAAAGAGACCCAGTACTTC.

This chain links TRBV4-1 with TRBJ2-5, with D tentatively TRBD2 (5 bases). The length of the CDR3 is 16 residues. CDR1 and CDR2 from the germline V gene are MGHRA and YSYEKL. V was trimmed by 0 bases and J by 2 bases, leaving 13 bases between them. The CDR3 DNA sequence: TGCGCCAGCAGCCAAGACGGGGTGGCAGGACAAGAGACCCAGTACTTC. It encodes CASSQDGVAGQETQYF.

This clonotype has more than one count but fewer than ten. CDR3 region: CASSGRGTYNEQFF. In DNA form, the CDR3 reads TGCGCCAGCAGCGGACGGGGGACCTACAATGAGCAGTTCTTC. J is TRBJ2-1 and V is TRBV4-1, with D possibly TRBD2 on 6 matching bases. The CDR3 is made up of 14 amino acids. The V and J ends lost 5 bases and 2 bases respectively, with 10 bases between them. Per germline, CDR1 MGHRA and CDR2 YSYEKL.

V is TRBV7-9 and J is TRBJ2-3; D is uncertain. This CDR3 region has 10 residues. Germline values: CDR1 SEHNR, CDR2 FQNEAQ (reference sequence). The V gene lost 5 bases and the J gene lost 6 bases, with 3 bases spanning the gap. CDR3 in DNA: TGTGCCAGCAGCGACGATACGCAGTATTTT. Its translation is CASSDDTQYF. The full variable domain, its missing parts supplied by reference TRBV7-9 and TRBJ2-3, is DTGVSQNPRHKITKRGQNVTFRCDPISEHNRLYWYRQTLGQGPEFLTYFQNEAQLEKSRLLSDRFSAERPKGSFSTLEIQRTEQGDSAMYLCASSDDTQYFGPGTRLTVL.